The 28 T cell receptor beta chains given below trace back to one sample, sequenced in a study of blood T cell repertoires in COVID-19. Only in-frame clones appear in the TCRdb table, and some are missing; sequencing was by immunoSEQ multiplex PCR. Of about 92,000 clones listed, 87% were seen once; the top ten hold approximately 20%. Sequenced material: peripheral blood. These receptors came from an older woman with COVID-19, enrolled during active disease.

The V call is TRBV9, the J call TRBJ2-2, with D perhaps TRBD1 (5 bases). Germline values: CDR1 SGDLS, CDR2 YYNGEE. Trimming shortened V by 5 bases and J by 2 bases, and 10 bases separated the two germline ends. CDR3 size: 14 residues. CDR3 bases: TGTGCCAGCAGTGAGACAGTAAACACCGGGGAGCTGTTTTTT. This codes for CASSETVNTGELFF.

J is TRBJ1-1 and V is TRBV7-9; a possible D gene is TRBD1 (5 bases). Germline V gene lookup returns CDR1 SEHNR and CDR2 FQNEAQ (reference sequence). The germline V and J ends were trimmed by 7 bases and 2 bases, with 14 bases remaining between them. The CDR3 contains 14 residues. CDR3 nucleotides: TGTGCCAGCAATATACAGGAAACTAACACTGAAGCTTTCTTT. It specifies CASNIQETNTEAFF.

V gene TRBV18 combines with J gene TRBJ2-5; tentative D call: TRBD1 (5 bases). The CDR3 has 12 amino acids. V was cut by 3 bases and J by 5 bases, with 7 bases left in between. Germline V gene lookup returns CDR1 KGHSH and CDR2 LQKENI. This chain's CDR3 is CASSPQGETQYF. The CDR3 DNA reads TGTGCCAGCTCACCCCAGGGTGAGACCCAGTACTTC.

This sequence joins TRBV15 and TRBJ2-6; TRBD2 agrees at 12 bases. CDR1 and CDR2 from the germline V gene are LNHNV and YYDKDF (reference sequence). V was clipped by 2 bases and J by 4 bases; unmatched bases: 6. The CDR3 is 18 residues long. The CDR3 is CATSRPSGGASGANVLTF. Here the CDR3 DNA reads TGTGCCACCAGCAGACCTAGCGGGGGGGCTTCCGGGGCCAACGTCCTGACTTTC.

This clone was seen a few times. CDR3 in amino acids: CASSYSNTDREGYNQPQHF. Written as DNA, the CDR3 is TGTGCCAGCAGTTACTCGAACACCGACAGGGAAGGGTATAATCAGCCCCAGCATTTT. The chain has TRBV6-2 or TRBV6-3 and TRBJ1-5; 7 bases are a match to TRBD1. From germline, CDR1 is MNHEY and CDR2 SVGEGT. There are 19 residues in the CDR3. The junction had 15 bases not matched to a gene; V was cut back by 0 bases and J by 4 bases.

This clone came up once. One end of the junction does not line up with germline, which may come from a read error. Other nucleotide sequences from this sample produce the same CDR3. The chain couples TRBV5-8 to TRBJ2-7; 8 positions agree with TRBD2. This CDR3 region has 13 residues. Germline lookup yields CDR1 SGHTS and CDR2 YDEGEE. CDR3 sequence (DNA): TGTGCCAGCAGCTTGGAGGAGGGGCGGGGGGAGGACTTC. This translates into CASSLEEGRGEDF.

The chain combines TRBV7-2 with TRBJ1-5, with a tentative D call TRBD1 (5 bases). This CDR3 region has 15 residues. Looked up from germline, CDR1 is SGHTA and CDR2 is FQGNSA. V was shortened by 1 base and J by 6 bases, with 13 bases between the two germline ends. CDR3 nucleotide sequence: TGTGCCAGCAGCTTAGACGGGGGGGAACGTCAGCCCCAGCATTTT. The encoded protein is CASSLDGGERQPQHF.

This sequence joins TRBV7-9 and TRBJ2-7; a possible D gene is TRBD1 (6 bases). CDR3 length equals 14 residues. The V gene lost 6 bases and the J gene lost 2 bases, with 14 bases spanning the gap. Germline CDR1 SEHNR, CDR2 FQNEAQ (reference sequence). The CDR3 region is CASSPPGQTYEQYF. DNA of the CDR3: TGTGCCAGCAGTCCCCCAGGACAGACCTACGAGCAGTACTTC.

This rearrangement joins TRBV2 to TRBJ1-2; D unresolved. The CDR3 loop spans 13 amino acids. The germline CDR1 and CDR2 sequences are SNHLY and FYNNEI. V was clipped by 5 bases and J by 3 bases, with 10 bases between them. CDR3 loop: CASSRGSDYGYTF. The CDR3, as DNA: TGTGCCAGCAGTCGGGGTTCGGACTATGGCTACACCTTC.

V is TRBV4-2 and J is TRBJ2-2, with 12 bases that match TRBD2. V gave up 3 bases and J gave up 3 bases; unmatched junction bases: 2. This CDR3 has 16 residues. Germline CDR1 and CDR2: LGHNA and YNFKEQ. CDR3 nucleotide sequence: TGTGCCAGCAGCCATGCTAGCGGGGGGGACACCGGGGAGCTGTTTTTT. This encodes CASSHASGGDTGELFF.

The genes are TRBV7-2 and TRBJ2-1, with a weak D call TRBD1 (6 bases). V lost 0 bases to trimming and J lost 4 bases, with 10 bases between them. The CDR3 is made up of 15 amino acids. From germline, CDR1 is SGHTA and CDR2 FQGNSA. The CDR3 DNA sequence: TGTGCCAGCAGCTTAGCCAGGGGCCCTTACAATGAGCAGTTCTTC. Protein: CASSLARGPYNEQFF.

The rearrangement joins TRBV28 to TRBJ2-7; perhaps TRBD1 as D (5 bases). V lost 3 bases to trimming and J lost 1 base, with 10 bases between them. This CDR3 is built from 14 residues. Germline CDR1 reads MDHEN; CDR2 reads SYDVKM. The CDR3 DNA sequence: TGTGCCAGCAGTTTGGGGTACAGGTCCTACGAGCAGTACTTC. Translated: CASSLGYRSYEQYF.

For the CDR3, the DNA is TGTGCCAGCAGCCTCAGACAGGGGGGGCCCTACGAGCAGTACTTC. It translates to CASSLRQGGPYEQYF. The chain has TRBV6-6 and TRBJ2-7, with 9 bases matching TRBD1. V lost 6 bases and J lost 2; bases outside the gene matches: 8. Germline V lookup: CDR1 MNHNY, CDR2 SVGAGI (reference sequence). The CDR3 runs 15 residues.

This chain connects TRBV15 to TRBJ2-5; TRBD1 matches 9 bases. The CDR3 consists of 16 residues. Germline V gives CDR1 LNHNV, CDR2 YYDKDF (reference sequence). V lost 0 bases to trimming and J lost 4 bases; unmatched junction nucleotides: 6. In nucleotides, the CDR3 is TGTGCCACCAGCAGAGATTGGGGACAGGGCGGAGAGACCCAGTACTTC. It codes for CATSRDWGQGGETQYF. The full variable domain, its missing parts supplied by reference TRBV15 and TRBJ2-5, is DAMVIQNPRYQVTQFGKPVTLSCSQTLNHNVMYWYQQKSSQAPKLLFHYYDKDFNNEADTPDNFQSRRPNTSFCFLDIRSPGLGDTAMYLCATSRDWGQGGETQYFGPGTRLLVL.

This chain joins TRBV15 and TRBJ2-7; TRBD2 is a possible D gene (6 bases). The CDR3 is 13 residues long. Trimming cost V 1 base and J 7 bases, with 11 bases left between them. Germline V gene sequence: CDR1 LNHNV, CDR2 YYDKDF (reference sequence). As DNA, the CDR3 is TGTGCCACCAGCAGAGTTGGGGGAGGAGAGCAGTACTTC. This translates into CATSRVGGGEQYF.

Here the CDR3 DNA reads TGTGCCAGCAGCTTAGAGGCAGGGTTGGAGACCCAGTACTTC. Translated: CASSLEAGLETQYF. This chain connects TRBV7-8 to TRBJ2-5, with D possibly matching TRBD1 (5 bases). In germline, CDR1 is SGHVS, CDR2 FQNEAQ. The V gene lost 1 base and the J gene lost 5 bases, with 11 bases spanning the gap. This CDR3 is built from 14 residues.

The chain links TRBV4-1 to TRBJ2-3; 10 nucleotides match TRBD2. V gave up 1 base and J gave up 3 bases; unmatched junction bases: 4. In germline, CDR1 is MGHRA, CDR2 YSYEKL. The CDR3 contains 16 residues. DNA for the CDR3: TGCGCCAGCAGCCAAGTCCGGACTAGCGGAACAGATACGCAGTATTTT. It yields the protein CASSQVRTSGTDTQYF.

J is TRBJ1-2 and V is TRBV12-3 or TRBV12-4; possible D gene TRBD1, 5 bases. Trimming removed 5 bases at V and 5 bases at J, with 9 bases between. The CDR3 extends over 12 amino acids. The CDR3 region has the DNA TGTGCCAGCAGTGCTTCAGGGTATGGCTACACCTTC. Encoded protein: CASSASGYGYTF.

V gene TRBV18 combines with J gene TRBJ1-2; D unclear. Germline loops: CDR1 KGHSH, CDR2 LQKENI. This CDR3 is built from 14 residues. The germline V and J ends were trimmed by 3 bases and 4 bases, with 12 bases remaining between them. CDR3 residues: CASSPPAVAYGYTF. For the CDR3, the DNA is TGTGCCAGCTCACCCCCCGCAGTGGCCTATGGCTACACCTTC.

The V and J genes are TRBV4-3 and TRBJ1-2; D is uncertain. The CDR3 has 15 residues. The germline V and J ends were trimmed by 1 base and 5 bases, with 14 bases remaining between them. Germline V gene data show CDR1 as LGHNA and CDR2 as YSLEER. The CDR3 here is CASSQAREFFYGYTF. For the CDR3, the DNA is TGCGCCAGCAGCCAAGCTCGCGAGTTCTTTTATGGCTACACCTTC.

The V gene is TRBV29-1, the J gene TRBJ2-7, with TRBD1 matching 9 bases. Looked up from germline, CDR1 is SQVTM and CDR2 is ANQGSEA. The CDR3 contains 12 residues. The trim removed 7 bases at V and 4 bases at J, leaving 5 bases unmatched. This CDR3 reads CSGGTGRYEQYF. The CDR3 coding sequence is TGCAGCGGGGGGACAGGGAGGTACGAGCAGTACTTC.

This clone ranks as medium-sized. Here the CDR3 DNA reads TGTGCCTGCACAGGGGGCTTAATCAATGAGCAGTTCTTC. Its protein is CACTGGLINEQFF. This sequence joins TRBV13 and TRBJ2-1; 9 bases agree with TRBD1. The V gene end was trimmed by 11 bases and the J gene end by 6 bases; junction bases not matched to a gene: 8. The V gene's germline CDR1 is PRHDT and CDR2 FYEKMQ (reference sequence). The CDR3 totals 13 residues.

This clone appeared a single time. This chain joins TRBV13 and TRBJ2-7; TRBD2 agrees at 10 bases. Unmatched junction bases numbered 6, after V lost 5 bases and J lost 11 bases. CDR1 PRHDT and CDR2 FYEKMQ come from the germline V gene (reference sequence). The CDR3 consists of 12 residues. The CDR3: CASSAGGTSEYF. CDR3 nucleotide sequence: TGTGCCAGCAGCGCAGGGGGGACTAGCGAGTACTTC.

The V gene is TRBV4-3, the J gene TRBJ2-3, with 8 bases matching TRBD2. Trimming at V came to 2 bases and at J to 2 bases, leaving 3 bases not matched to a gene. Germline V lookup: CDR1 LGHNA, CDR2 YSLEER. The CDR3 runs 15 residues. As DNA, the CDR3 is TGCGCCAGCAGCCAACTAGCGGGCTACACAGATACGCAGTATTTT. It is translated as CASSQLAGYTDTQYF.

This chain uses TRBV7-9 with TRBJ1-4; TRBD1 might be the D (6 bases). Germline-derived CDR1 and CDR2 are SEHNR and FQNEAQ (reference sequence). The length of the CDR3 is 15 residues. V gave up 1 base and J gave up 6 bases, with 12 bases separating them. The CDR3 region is CASSLVRRGYEKLFF. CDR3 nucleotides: TGTGCCAGCAGCTTAGTGCGCAGGGGTTATGAAAAACTGTTTTTT. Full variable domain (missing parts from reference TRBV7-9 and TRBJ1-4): DTGVSQNPRHKITKRGQNVTFRCDPISEHNRLYWYRQTLGQGPEFLTYFQNEAQLEKSRLLSDRFSAERPKGSFSTLEIQRTEQGDSAMYLCASSLVRRGYEKLFFGSGTQLSVL.

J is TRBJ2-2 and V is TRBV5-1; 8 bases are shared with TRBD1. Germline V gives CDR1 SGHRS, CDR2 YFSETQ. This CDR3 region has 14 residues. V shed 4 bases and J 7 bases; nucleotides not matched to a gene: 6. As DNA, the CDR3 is TGCGCCAGCAGCGTGGACAGGGCGATCGGGGAGCTGTTTTTT. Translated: CASSVDRAIGELFF.

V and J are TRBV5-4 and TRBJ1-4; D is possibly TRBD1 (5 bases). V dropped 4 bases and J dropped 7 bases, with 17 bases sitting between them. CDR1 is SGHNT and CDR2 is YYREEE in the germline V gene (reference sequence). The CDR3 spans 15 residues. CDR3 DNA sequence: TGTGCCAGCAGCCTCCGGGACGGGGGAGGTGAAAAACTGTTTTTT. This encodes CASSLRDGGGEKLFF.

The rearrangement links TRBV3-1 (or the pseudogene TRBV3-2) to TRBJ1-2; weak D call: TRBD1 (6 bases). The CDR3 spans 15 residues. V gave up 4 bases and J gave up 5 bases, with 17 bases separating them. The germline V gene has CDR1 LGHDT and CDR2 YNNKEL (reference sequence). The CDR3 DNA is TGTGCCAGCAGCCGGGGGCCTTCTGGTGGGTATGGCTACACCTTC. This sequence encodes CASSRGPSGGYGYTF.